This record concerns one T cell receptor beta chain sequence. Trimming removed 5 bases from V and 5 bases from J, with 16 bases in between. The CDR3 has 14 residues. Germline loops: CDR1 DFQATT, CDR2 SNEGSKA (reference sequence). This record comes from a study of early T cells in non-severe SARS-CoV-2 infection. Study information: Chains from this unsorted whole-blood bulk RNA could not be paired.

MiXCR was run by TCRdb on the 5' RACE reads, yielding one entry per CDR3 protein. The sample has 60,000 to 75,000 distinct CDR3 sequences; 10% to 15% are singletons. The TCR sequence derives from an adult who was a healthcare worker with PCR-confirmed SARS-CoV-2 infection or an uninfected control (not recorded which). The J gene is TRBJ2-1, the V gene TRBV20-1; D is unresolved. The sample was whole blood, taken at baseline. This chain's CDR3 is CSASRSTANNEQFF. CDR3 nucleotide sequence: TGCAGTGCTTCCAGAAGCACGGCAAACAATGAGCAGTTCTTC.